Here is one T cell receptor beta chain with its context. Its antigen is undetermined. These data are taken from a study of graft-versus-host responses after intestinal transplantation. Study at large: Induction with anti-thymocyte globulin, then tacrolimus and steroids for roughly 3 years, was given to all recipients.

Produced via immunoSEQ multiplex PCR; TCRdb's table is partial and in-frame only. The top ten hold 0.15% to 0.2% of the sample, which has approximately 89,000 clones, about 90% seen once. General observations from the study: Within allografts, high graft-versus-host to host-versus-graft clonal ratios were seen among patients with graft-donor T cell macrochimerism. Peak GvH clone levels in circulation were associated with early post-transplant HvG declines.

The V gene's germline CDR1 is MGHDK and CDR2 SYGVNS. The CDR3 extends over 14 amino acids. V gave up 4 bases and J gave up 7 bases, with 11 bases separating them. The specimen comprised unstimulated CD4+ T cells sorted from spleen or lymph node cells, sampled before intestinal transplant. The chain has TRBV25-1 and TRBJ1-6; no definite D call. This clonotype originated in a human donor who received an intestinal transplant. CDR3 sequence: CASSVGHHNSPLHF. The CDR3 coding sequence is TGTGCCAGCAGTGTCGGTCATCACAATTCACCCCTCCACTTT.